The 10 T cell receptor beta chains listed next were all sequenced from one sample in a study of blood T cell repertoires in COVID-19. The table came from immunoSEQ multiplex PCR; TCRdb's copy has only in-frame clones and leaves some out. The table lists tens of thousands of clones, approximately 85% of them singletons. The material sequenced was peripheral blood. These receptors were obtained from a man in his 70s with acute or convalescent COVID-19.

This chain connects TRBV19 to TRBJ1-3; D is unclear. The CDR3 has 15 amino acids. Trimming cost V 5 bases and J 0 bases, with 11 bases left between them. Germline V gene lookup returns CDR1 LNHDA and CDR2 SQIVND (reference sequence). The CDR3 region has the DNA TGTGCCAGTAGTTTGCTCCTAACCTCTGGAAACACCATATATTTT. Residues: CASSLLLTSGNTIYF. Based on the CDR3 plus reference TRBV19 and TRBJ1-3, the full variable domain is DGGITQSPKYLFRKEGQNVTLSCEQNLNHDAMYWYRQDPGQGLRLIYYSQIVNDFQKGDIAEGYSVSREKKESFPLTVTSAQKNPTAFYLCASSLLLTSGNTIYFGEGSWLTVV.

This clone was picked up one time. The rearrangement uses TRBV5-1 and TRBJ2-7; TRBD1 agrees at 7 bases. The J segment lost 3 bases and the V segment lost 0 bases, leaving 15 bases of the junction unmatched. Germline assignment: CDR1 SGHRS and CDR2 YFSETQ. This CDR3 spans 18 amino acids. Here the CDR3 DNA reads TGCGCCAGCAGCTTGGCCCTAGTGGAAAAGGGGGCCGACTACGAGCAGTACTTC. It yields the protein CASSLALVEKGADYEQYF.

This clone occurred a few times. The chain employs TRBV19 and TRBJ2-2, with a tentative D call TRBD1 (6 bases). This CDR3 contains 22 residues. CDR1 is LNHDA and CDR2 is SQIVND in the germline V gene (reference sequence). V lost 2 bases, J lost 0 bases, and 28 bases lay in between. The chain's CDR3 is CASSIWYVEDRTRTANTGELFF. CDR3 coding DNA: TGTGCCAGTAGTATATGGTACGTGGAGGACAGAACCAGAACCGCGAACACCGGGGAGCTGTTTTTT.

The chain has TRBV2 and TRBJ2-2; D perhaps matches TRBD1 (6 bases). The CDR3 length is 17 residues. Trimming removed 7 bases at V and 1 base at J, with 19 bases between. Germline values: CDR1 SNHLY, CDR2 FYNNEI. Here the CDR3 DNA reads TGTGCCAGCACTAAAGGGGGACGGACAGAGAACACCGGGGAGCTGTTTTTT. Translated, it gives CASTKGGRTENTGELFF.

The chain combines TRBV28 with TRBJ2-1, with 8 bases matching TRBD2. CDR3 size: 16 residues. The trim removed 1 base at V and 8 bases at J, leaving 10 bases unmatched. The germline gives CDR1 MDHEN, CDR2 SYDVKM. The CDR3 here is CASSLLVRAGADEQFF. The CDR3 DNA reads as TGTGCCAGCAGTTTATTGGTACGAGCGGGGGCGGATGAGCAGTTCTTC.

The count of this clone is one. The chain has TRBV18 and TRBJ2-3; 7 positions agree with TRBD1. The CDR3 has 14 residues. CDR1 KGHSH and CDR2 LQKENI come from the germline V gene. The junction had 3 bases not matched to a gene; V was cut back by 6 bases and J by 0 bases. CDR3 sequence (DNA): TGTGCCAGCTCCCCGGGACAGAGCACAGATACGCAGTATTTT. It translates to CASSPGQSTDTQYF. Looking up the rest from reference TRBV18 and TRBJ2-3 gives the full variable domain: NAGVMQNPRHLVRRRGQEARLRCSPMKGHSHVYWYRQLPEEGLKFMVYLQKENIIDESGMPKERFSAEFPKEGPSILRIQQVVRGDSAAYFCASSPGQSTDTQYFGPGTRLTVL.

The chain recombines TRBV19 with TRBJ2-1; D possibly corresponds to TRBD2 (5 bases). CDR3 size: 15 residues. V shed 3 bases and J shed 4 bases, with 13 bases lying between them. Germline CDR1 is LNHDA and CDR2 is SQIVND (reference sequence). The CDR3 loop is CASSIGGRMYNEQFF. In DNA, the CDR3 is TGTGCCAGTAGTATTGGAGGACGGATGTACAATGAGCAGTTCTTC.

The rearrangement links TRBV19 to TRBJ1-5; 8 bases align to TRBD1. The CDR3 is made up of 16 amino acids. The V segment lost 5 bases and the J segment 4 bases; nucleotides outside the gene matches: 10. Germline CDR1 and CDR2: LNHDA and SQIVND (reference sequence). The CDR3 here is CASSLLRTGQNQPQHF. CDR3 nucleotides: TGTGCCAGTAGTCTCCTCCGGACAGGGCAAAATCAGCCCCAGCATTTT.

V gene TRBV20-1 combines with J gene TRBJ2-7; the D is unclear. The CDR3 has 11 residues. The germline CDR1 and CDR2 sequences are DFQATT and SNEGSKA (reference sequence). Trimming took off 4 bases at V and 2 bases at J, with 6 bases between the two ends. CDR3 nucleotide sequence: TGCAGTGCTAAGACAACCTACGAGCAGTACTTC. Translating gives CSAKTTYEQYF.

V usage is TRBV7-2 and J usage is TRBJ1-2; weak D call: TRBD1 (6 bases). This CDR3 spans 15 amino acids. The germline gives CDR1 SGHTA, CDR2 FQGNSA. The V gene lost 0 bases and the J gene lost 8 bases, with 16 bases spanning the gap. The CDR3 loop reads CASSLASGGARGYTF. DNA of the CDR3: TGTGCCAGCAGCTTAGCGTCGGGGGGGGCGCGAGGCTACACCTTC.